This paragraph reports one T cell receptor (beta chain). Which antigen it targets is not known. No base qualities exist here, and no much larger clone lies one base off it. Each collaborating institution followed its own protocols to collect whole blood in K2EDTA tubes. For TCRbeta analysis, collaborator samples were shipped as frozen whole blood, as isolated PBMCs, or as DNA extracted from either sample type. TCRbeta CDR3 regions were amplified from genomic DNA by means of the immunoSEQ Assay, a bias-controlled multiplex PCR. The authors' analysis ran thus. The number of nucleated cells in each sample was estimated from the amplification of reference gene primers within the assay. To quantify the absolute abundance of each unique TCRbeta CDR3 rearrangement, sequence reads were collapsed and filtered. For each sample, productive Simpson clonality was calculated as the square root of Simpson's diversity index across productive rearrangements. The source is immuneACCESS, and TCRdb retained only in-frame sequences with V and J called. Part of the clones is not carried over; for the studies checked, unresolved V genes explain less than half of this, and the remainder is unexplained. D and trimming come from the DNA, and the V and J calls and clone size come from that table. In all, the sample holds approximately 15,000 clones, and 82% of those were seen once. The biggest ten clones account for about a quarter of the sample.

This sample stems from a study of blood T cell repertoires in COVID-19 (TCRdb year 2020). Context from the whole study: Samples from collaborators originated in the United States, Italy and Spain and spanned both the acute and convalescent phases of COVID-19. The prospective study material was composed of cDNA or gDNA derived from T cells, B-cell-depleted T cells, or PBMCs. Deeply sampled blood TCRbeta repertoires from subjects exposed to, actively infected with, or recovered from COVID-19 were included in the dataset. Where available, HLA class I and class II types were obtained from metadata supplied by the sample provider rather than from assay-based typing. Samples came from the ongoing ImmuneRACE study (first 160 participants) plus 1,254 subjects from 6 global collaborators. The repertoires were released in a freely available public database intended as a resource for research on the immune response to SARS-CoV-2. Sample metadata almost always included a de-identified subject ID, COVID-19 status, age in years and sex.

V loses 0 bases, J loses 7 bases, and the germline ends lie 11 bases apart. In the germline V gene, CDR1 corresponds to SGHRS and CDR2 to YFSETQ. There are 15 amino acids in the CDR3, from cysteine to phenylalanine inclusive. The sequence is cut down to CDR3 DNA, 45 bases in frame from base 1. Points the paper makes about the study in general: The quantity of clinical and demographic metadata differed by source and by participant and was supplied without curation.

The V and J genes are TRBV5-1 and TRBJ1-6, with the D gene uncertain. The sample comprised peripheral blood. The clonotype originates from a woman in her 70s with active COVID-19. The DNA sequence follows: TGCGCCAGCAGCTTGGGGGGAGGAGGAAATTCACCCCTCCACTTT. Its amino acids are CASSLGGGGNSPLHF.